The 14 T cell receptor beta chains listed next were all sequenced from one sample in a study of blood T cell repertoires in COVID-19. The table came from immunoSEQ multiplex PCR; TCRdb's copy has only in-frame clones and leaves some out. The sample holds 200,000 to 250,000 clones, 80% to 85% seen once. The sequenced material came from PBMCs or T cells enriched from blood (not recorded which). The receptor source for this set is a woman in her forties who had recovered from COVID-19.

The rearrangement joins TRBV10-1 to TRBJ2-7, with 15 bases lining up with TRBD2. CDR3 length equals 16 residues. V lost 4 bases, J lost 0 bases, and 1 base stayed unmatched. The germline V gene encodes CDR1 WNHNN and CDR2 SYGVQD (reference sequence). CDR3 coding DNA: TGCGCCAGCAGTGCGGGACTAGCGGGAGGCTCCTACGAGCAGTACTTC. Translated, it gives CASSAGLAGGSYEQYF.

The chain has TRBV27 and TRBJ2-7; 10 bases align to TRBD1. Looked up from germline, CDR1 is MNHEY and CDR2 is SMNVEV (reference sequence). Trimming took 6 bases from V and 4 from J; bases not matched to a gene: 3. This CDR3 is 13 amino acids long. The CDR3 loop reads CASSVGQGYEQYF. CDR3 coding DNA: TGTGCCAGCAGCGTGGGACAGGGGTACGAGCAGTACTTC.

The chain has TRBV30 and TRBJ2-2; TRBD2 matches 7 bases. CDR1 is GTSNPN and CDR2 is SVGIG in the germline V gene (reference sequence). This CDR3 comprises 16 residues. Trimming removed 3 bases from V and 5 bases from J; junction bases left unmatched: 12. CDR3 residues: CAWSGLAGVETGELFF. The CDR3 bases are TGTGCCTGGAGCGGGTTGGCGGGAGTTGAAACCGGGGAGCTGTTTTTT.

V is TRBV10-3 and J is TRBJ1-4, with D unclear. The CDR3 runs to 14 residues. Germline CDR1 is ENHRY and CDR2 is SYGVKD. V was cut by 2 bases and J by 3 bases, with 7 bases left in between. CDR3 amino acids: CAISEGRSNEKLFF. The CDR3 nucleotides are TGTGCCATCAGTGAGGGCAGATCTAATGAAAAACTGTTTTTT.

CDR3 bases: TGTGCCAGCAGCCGTTGGACTACAGGGGGCTCGACTGAAGCTTTCTTT. Protein product: CASSRWTTGGSTEAFF. The chain recombines TRBV5-6 with TRBJ1-1; 9 positions agree with TRBD1. Germline loops: CDR1 SGHDT, CDR2 YYEEEE. The CDR3 is 16 amino acids. V shed 4 bases, J shed 5 bases, and the junction held 12 bases outside the gene matches. The whole variable domain, remainder taken from reference TRBV5-6 and TRBJ1-1, is DAGVTQSPTHLIKTRGQQVTLRCSPKSGHDTVSWYQQALGQGPQFIFQYYEEEERQRGNFPDRFSGHQFPNYSSELNVNALLLGDSALYLCASSRWTTGGSTEAFFGQGTRLTVV.

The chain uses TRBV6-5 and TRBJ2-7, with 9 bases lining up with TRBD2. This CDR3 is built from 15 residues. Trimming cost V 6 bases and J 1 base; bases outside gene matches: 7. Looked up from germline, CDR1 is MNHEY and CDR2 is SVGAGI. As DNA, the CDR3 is TGTGCCAGCAGCCTAGTAGCGGGAGAATCCTACGAGCAGTACTTC. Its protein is CASSLVAGESYEQYF.

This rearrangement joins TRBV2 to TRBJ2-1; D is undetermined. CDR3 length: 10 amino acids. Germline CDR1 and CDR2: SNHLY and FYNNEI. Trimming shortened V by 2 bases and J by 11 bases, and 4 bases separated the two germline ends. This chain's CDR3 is CASSEIKQFF. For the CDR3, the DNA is TGTGCCAGCAGTGAAATCAAGCAGTTCTTC.

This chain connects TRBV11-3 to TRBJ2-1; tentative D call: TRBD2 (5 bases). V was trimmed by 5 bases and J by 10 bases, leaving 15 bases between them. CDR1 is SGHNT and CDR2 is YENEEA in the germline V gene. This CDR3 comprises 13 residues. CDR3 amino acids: CASSQSGFGEQFF. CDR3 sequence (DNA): TGTGCCAGCAGCCAGTCGGGGTTTGGGGAGCAGTTCTTC.

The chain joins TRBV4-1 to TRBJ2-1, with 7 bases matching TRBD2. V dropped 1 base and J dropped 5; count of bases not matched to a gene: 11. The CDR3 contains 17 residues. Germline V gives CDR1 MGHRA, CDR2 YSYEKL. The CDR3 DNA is TGCGCCAGCAGCCAAGTACTAGCGATAGAGAAGAACAATGAGCAGTTCTTC. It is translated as CASSQVLAIEKNNEQFF.

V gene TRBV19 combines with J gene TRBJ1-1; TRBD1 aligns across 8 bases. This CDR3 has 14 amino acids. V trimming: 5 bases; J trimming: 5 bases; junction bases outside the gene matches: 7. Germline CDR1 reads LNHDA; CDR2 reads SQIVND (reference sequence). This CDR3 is CASSSDRGMTEAFF. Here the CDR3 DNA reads TGTGCCAGTAGTTCCGACAGGGGAATGACTGAAGCTTTCTTT.

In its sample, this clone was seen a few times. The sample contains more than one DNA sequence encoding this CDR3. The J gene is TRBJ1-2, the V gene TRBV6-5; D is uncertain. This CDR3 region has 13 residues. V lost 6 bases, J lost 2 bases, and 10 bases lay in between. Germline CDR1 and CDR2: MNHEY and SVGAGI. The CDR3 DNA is TGTGCCAGCAGCCGCGACACGAACTATGGCTACACCTTC. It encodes CASSRDTNYGYTF.

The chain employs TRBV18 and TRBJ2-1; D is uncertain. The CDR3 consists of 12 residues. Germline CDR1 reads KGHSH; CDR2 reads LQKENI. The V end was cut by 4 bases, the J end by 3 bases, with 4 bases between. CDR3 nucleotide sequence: TGTGCCAGCTCACTTAACTACAATGAGCAGTTCTTC. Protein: CASSLNYNEQFF.

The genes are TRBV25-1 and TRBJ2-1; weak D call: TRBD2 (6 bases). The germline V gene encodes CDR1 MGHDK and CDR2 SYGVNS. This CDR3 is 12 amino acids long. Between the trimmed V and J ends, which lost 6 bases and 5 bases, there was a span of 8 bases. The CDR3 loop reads CASSGSHNEQFF. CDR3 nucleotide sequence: TGTGCCAGCAGCGGGAGCCACAATGAGCAGTTCTTC.

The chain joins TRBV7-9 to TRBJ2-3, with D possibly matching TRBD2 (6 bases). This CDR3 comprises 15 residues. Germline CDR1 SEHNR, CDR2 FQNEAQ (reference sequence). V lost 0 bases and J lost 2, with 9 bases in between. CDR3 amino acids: CASSLAGGPTDTQYF. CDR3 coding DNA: TGTGCCAGCAGCTTAGCGGGGGGTCCCACAGATACGCAGTATTTT.